These 18 T cell receptor beta chains were sequenced from one sample in a study of cytomegalovirus exposure and HLA in healthy donors. 60 Vbeta and 13 Jbeta primers were used in PCR. The assay was immunoSEQ multiplex PCR, and TCRdb's table has in-frame clones only and misses some. Counted here are approximately 150,000 clones, less than 85% occurring once; the ten biggest clones make up approximately 2%. The sequenced sample consisted of PBMCs. These receptors all come from a man aged 35 to 55 in good health and CMV-seronegative.

This clone was found once. J is TRBJ2-1 and V is TRBV4-2; 11 positions match TRBD2. The CDR3 is 17 amino acids. The junction had 4 bases not matched to a gene; V was cut back by 3 bases and J by 0 bases. Germline CDR1 reads LGHNA; CDR2 reads YNFKEQ. CDR3 sequence: CASSQTSGKGSYNEQFF. In nucleotides, the CDR3 is TGTGCCAGCAGCCAGACTAGCGGGAAGGGCTCCTACAATGAGCAGTTCTTC.

DNA for the CDR3: TGTGCCAGCAGCTTAGGACAGGGCGTCGGGGAGCTGTTTTTT. It translates to CASSLGQGVGELFF. The chain employs TRBV7-6 and TRBJ2-2; 7 nucleotides line up with TRBD1. With 1 base clipped from V and 7 bases from J, the junction kept 3 bases outside the gene matches. The CDR3 runs to 14 residues. CDR1 SGHVS and CDR2 FNYEAQ come from the germline V gene.

The V and J genes are TRBV7-9 and TRBJ2-5, with TRBD1 matching 8 bases. V dropped 4 bases and J dropped 5; count of bases not matched to a gene: 9. Germline CDR1 is SEHNR and CDR2 is FQNEAQ (reference sequence). The CDR3 sequence is 15 residues long. CDR3 sequence reads: CASSWRQGSGETQYF. In DNA, the CDR3 is TGTGCCAGCAGCTGGCGACAGGGGTCCGGGGAGACCCAGTACTTC.

This chain connects TRBV9 to TRBJ2-5, with D tentatively TRBD1 (6 bases). The CDR3 runs to 14 residues. Germline V CDR1 and CDR2: SGDLS, YYNGEE. V gave up 6 bases and J gave up 5 bases, with 17 bases separating them. The CDR3 nucleotides are TGTGCCAGCACCGAAGGGTACAGGGCGGAGACCCAGTACTTC. It codes for CASTEGYRAETQYF.

The chain joins TRBV15 to TRBJ2-7; no clear D. Germline CDR1 LNHNV, CDR2 YYDKDF (reference sequence). The V and J ends lost 2 bases and 6 bases respectively, with 8 bases between them. The CDR3 extends over 12 amino acids. The CDR3, as DNA: TGTGCCACCAGCAGATACGACTCCGAGCAGTACTTC. Translated, it gives CATSRYDSEQYF.

This sequence joins TRBV4-1 and TRBJ1-6; the D is unclear. Germline loops: CDR1 MGHRA, CDR2 YSYEKL. V was cut by 7 bases and J by 5 bases, with 15 bases left in between. This CDR3 comprises 15 residues. CDR3 sequence reads: CASNPGGGDNSPLHF. The DNA of the CDR3 is TGCGCCAGCAACCCGGGAGGCGGGGATAATTCACCCCTCCACTTT.

This chain uses TRBV30 with TRBJ1-1; D possibly corresponds to TRBD1 (6 bases). V lost 4 bases to trimming and J lost 6 bases, with 12 bases between them. The CDR3 has 12 residues. From germline, CDR1 is GTSNPN and CDR2 SVGIG (reference sequence). Written as DNA, the CDR3 is TGTGCCTGGACCCCAGGGGTGGCTGAAGCTTTCTTT. Its translation: CAWTPGVAEAFF.

The table lists this clone with a few counts. The chain combines TRBV21-1 with TRBJ1-1. TRBV21-1 is a documented pseudogene. There are 16 residues in the CDR3. The CDR3 nucleotides read TGTGCCAGCAGCAAAATCCCGGGTACTTTGAACACTGAAGCTTTCTTT. Translating it yields CASSKIPGTLNTEAFF.

The V call is TRBV25-1, the J call TRBJ2-3, with D tentatively TRBD1 (6 bases). This CDR3 is 15 amino acids long. V dropped 8 bases and J dropped 4 bases, with 19 bases sitting between them. CDR1 is MGHDK, CDR2 SYGVNS, per germline. The CDR3: CASSPRRGTADTQYF. The CDR3 DNA reads TGTGCCAGCTCTCCTAGAAGGGGGACGGCAGATACGCAGTATTTT.

This sequence joins TRBV7-2 and TRBJ2-2; 10 positions agree with TRBD2. V was clipped by 5 bases and J by 5 bases; unmatched bases: 5. The CDR3 length is 15 residues. Germline CDR1 reads SGHTA; CDR2 reads FQGNSA. This CDR3 reads CASSPLAGVTGELFF. In nucleotides, the CDR3 is TGTGCCAGCAGCCCCCTAGCGGGAGTGACCGGGGAGCTGTTTTTT.

The V gene is TRBV12-2, the J gene TRBJ2-3; the table's TRBD2 call for D was not verified on the DNA. TRBV12-2 is an annotated pseudogene. The CDR3 runs 15 residues. The CDR3, as DNA: TGTGCAAGTCGCTTAGATCAGAGCGGGAGGGCTACGCAGTATTTT. The encoded protein is CASRLDQSGRATQYF.

The V and J genes are TRBV5-1 and TRBJ1-2, with D tentatively TRBD1 (5 bases). This CDR3 comprises 14 residues. Trimming left V 0 bases short and J 5 bases short, with 11 bases between. Germline CDR1 and CDR2: SGHRS and YFSETQ. CDR3 DNA: TGCGCCAGCAGCTTGGGGGGCAGGGAATATGGCTACACCTTC. Translated, it gives CASSLGGREYGYTF.

The chain couples TRBV6-6 to TRBJ1-1; D might be TRBD1 (5 bases). Germline CDR1 is MNHNY and CDR2 is SVGAGI (reference sequence). V shed 6 bases and J shed 10 bases, with 18 bases lying between them. CDR3 size: 13 residues. The CDR3 loop reads CASSDGGEGVAFF. The CDR3, as DNA: TGTGCCAGCAGCGACGGGGGGGAGGGTGTAGCTTTCTTT.

To note about this clone: One end of the junction fails to match germline, which may point to a read error. The rearrangement uses TRBV12-5 and TRBJ2-1; 11 positions match TRBD2. Germline V gene lookup returns CDR1 LGHNT and CDR2 FRNRAP. The CDR3 loop spans 12 amino acids. For the CDR3, the DNA is TGTGCTAGTGGTTTGACTAGCGGGAGCTTAGTCTTC. Amino acids: CASGLTSGSLVF.

The rearrangement joins TRBV10-3 to TRBJ2-3, with 7 bases aligning to TRBD2. This CDR3 region has 15 residues. CDR1 is ENHRY and CDR2 is SYGVKD in the germline V gene. V gave up 7 bases and J gave up 0 bases; unmatched junction bases: 7. The CDR3 is CAIKPSGISTDTQYF. In DNA, the CDR3 is TGTGCCATCAAGCCTAGCGGAATTAGCACAGATACGCAGTATTTT.

The genes are TRBV19 and TRBJ1-1, with no clear D. Per germline, CDR1 LNHDA and CDR2 SQIVND (reference sequence). The CDR3 is 16 amino acids. The V and J ends lost 1 base and 8 bases respectively, with 20 bases between them. The CDR3 protein is CASSIGPGFGGYEAFF. CDR3 bases: TGTGCCAGTAGTATAGGACCCGGGTTTGGCGGCTACGAAGCTTTCTTT.

This clone turned up a few times. The rearrangement joins TRBV30 to TRBJ2-7; perhaps TRBD1 as D (6 bases). CDR1 is GTSNPN, CDR2 SVGIG, per germline (reference sequence). This CDR3 has 12 amino acids. Trimming removed 2 bases from V and 3 bases from J, with 8 bases in between. This chain's CDR3 is CAWSQQGYEQYF. In DNA, the CDR3 is TGTGCCTGGAGTCAACAGGGCTACGAGCAGTACTTC.

The chain combines TRBV11-2 with TRBJ2-5; D call uncertain. The CDR3 covers 11 residues. V was pared by 4 bases and J by 7 bases, with 7 bases between. Germline V gene lookup returns CDR1 SGHAT and CDR2 FQNNGV. The DNA of the CDR3 is TGTGCCAGCAGCTCCTCGTGGACCCAGTACTTC. It yields the protein CASSSSWTQYF.